The 6 T cell receptor beta chains given below trace back to one sample, sequenced in a study of blood T cell repertoires in COVID-19. Using immunoSEQ multiplex PCR, the repertoire was profiled, and TCRdb retains in-frame clones only, with some absent. This sample has under 450,000 clones, with 89% found just once. Sequencing was performed on peripheral blood. Source of these receptors: a woman aged 40 to 50 with COVID-19, enrolled during active disease.

The V gene is TRBV2, the J gene TRBJ2-1, with 10 nucleotides matching TRBD1. CDR3 size: 15 residues. Germline lookup yields CDR1 SNHLY and CDR2 FYNNEI. V shed 4 bases and J 9 bases; nucleotides not matched to a gene: 9. For the CDR3, the DNA is TGTGCCAGCAGTGCCGGGGGACAGGGGCTTGGTGAGCAGTTCTTC. The encoded protein is CASSAGGQGLGEQFF.

The chain combines TRBV2 with TRBJ1-6; 8 positions agree with TRBD1. Germline CDR1 reads SNHLY; CDR2 reads FYNNEI. The CDR3 sequence is 15 residues long. V trimming: 8 bases; J trimming: 13 bases; junction bases outside the gene matches: 16. The CDR3 protein is CASGTPPTGGVPLHF. As DNA, the CDR3 is TGTGCCAGCGGGACCCCCCCAACAGGGGGGGTCCCCCTCCACTTT.

For this clone: Additional DNA sequences in this sample encode the identical CDR3. The V gene is TRBV19, the J gene TRBJ1-1; tentatively, D is TRBD1 (5 bases). V lost 0 bases and J 1 base, leaving 6 bases between the germline ends. Germline CDR1 LNHDA, CDR2 SQIVND (reference sequence). The CDR3 runs to 14 residues. The CDR3 DNA follows: TGTGCCAGTAGTATAGACAGGGCGAACACTGAAGCTTTCTTT. This encodes CASSIDRANTEAFF.

This chain uses TRBV19 with TRBJ1-4; 8 nucleotides line up with TRBD1. Germline V gene data show CDR1 as LNHDA and CDR2 as SQIVND (reference sequence). The CDR3 is 14 residues long. V lost 5 bases and J lost 8; bases outside the gene matches: 7. CDR3 DNA sequence: TGTGCCAGTAGTCTCCGGACAGGGTTCGAAAAACTGTTTTTT. Translated, it gives CASSLRTGFEKLFF.

The gene calls are TRBV19 and TRBJ1-2; D gene unclear. From germline, CDR1 is LNHDA and CDR2 SQIVND (reference sequence). The CDR3 runs 13 residues. The V end lost 5 bases, the J end lost 5 bases, and 12 bases lay between the germline ends. The CDR3 here is CASSGAGSYGYTF. The CDR3 region has the DNA TGTGCCAGTAGTGGCGCGGGCTCATATGGCTACACCTTC.

The DNA of the CDR3 is TGTGCCAGCGGGCTAGGACTAGCGGGCATAACCGACTCCTACGAGCAGTACTTC. Translated: CASGLGLAGITDSYEQYF. The genes are TRBV7-9 and TRBJ2-7; 11 bases are shared with TRBD2. This CDR3 is built from 18 residues. V lost 8 bases to trimming and J lost 0 bases; unmatched junction nucleotides: 15. Germline values: CDR1 SEHNR, CDR2 FQNEAQ (reference sequence).